The clone carrying this TCR beta chain was observed a few times. The entry originates in a study of blood T cell repertoires in COVID-19. In the study overall: Both acute and convalescent COVID-19 samples were obtained from the United States, Italy and Spain. T cells, B-cell-depleted T cells, or PBMCs supplied cDNA or gDNA.

With 1 base clipped from V and 7 bases from J, the junction kept 2 bases outside the gene matches. This CDR3 has 13 amino acids. The germline CDR1 and CDR2 sequences are KGHSH and LQKENI. Enrolled through a virtual design, the participants were between 18 and 89 years of age and came from around 25 US areas. The method was immunoSEQ multiplex PCR; TCRdb's version includes in-frame clones alone and lacks a portion of them. The sample records hundreds of thousands of clones, 89% being singletons. The TCR sequence derives from a woman in her forties who had recovered from COVID-19. The chain joins TRBV18 to TRBJ1-1; 8 bases line up with TRBD1. Sequencing input: PBMCs or T cells enriched from blood (not recorded which). Here the CDR3 reads CASSPQGQVEAFF. The CDR3 region has the DNA TGTGCCAGCTCACCACAGGGACAGGTTGAAGCTTTCTTT. Complete variable domain (other parts from reference TRBV18 and TRBJ1-1): NAGVMQNPRHLVRRRGQEARLRCSPMKGHSHVYWYRQLPEEGLKFMVYLQKENIIDESGMPKERFSAEFPKEGPSILRIQQVVRGDSAAYFCASSPQGQVEAFFGQGTRLTVV.